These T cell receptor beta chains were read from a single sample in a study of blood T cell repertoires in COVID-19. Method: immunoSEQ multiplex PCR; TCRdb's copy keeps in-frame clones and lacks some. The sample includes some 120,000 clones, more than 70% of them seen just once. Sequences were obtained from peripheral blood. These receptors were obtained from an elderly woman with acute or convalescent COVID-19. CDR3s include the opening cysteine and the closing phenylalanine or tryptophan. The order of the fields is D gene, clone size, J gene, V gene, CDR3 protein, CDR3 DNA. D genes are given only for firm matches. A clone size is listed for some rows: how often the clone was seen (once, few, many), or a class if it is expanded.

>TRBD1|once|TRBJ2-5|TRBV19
CASSRQGRETQYF
TGTGCCAGTAGCCGACAGGGACGTGAGACCCAGTACTTC
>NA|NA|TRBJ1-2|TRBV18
CASSPAGYGNYGYTF
TGTGCCAGCTCACCAGCAGGGTACGGTAACTATGGCTACACCTTC
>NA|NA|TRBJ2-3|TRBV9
CASSVVPGISTDTQYF
TGTGCCAGCAGCGTAGTGCCGGGGATAAGCACAGATACGCAGTATTTT
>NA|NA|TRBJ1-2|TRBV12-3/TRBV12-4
CASSSTEVGYTF
TGTGCCAGCAGTTCGACCGAGGTTGGCTACACCTTC
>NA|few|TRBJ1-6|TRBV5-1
CASSLETGRDSPLHF
TGCGCCAGCAGCTTGGAAACAGGAAGAGATTCACCCCTCCACTTT
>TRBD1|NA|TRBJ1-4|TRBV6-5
CASSYSKGTGDEKLFF
TGTGCCAGCAGTTACTCGAAGGGGACAGGGGACGAAAAACTGTTTTTT
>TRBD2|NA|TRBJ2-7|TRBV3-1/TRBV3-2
CASSQGTSYEQYF
TGTGCCAGCAGCCAGGGGACTAGTTACGAGCAGTACTTC
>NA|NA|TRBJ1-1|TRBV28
CASSTPGEMNTEAFF
TGTGCCAGCTCAACTCCAGGGGAGATGAACACTGAAGCTTTCTTT
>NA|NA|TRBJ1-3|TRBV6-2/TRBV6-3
CASSYGTARNTIYF
TGTGCCAGCAGTTACGGGACTGCCCGGAACACCATATATTTT
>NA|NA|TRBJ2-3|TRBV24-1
CATSDRTTLSTDTQYF
TGTGCCACCAGTGATAGGACTACCTTAAGCACAGATACGCAGTATTTT
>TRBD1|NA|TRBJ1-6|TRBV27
CASSFRTGHSPLHF
TGTGCCAGCAGTTTCAGGACAGGACATTCACCCCTCCACTTT
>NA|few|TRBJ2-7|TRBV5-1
CASSPGGWTYEQYF
TGCGCCAGCAGTCCCGGGGGATGGACCTACGAGCAGTACTTC
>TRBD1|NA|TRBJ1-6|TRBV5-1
CASSRDRGNSPLHF
TGCGCCAGCAGCCGGGACAGGGGTAATTCACCCCTCCACTTT
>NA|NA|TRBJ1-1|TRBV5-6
CASSSQGNTEAFF
TGTGCCAGCAGCAGCCAGGGTAACACTGAAGCTTTCTTT
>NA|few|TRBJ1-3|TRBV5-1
CASSADSYSGNTIYF
TGCGCCAGCAGCGCAGACAGTTACTCTGGAAACACCATATATTTT
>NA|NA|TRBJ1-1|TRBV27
CASSLSTVMNTEAFF
TGTGCCAGCAGTTTATCGACAGTGATGAACACTGAAGCTTTCTTT
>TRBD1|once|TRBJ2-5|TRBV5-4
CASSLGGQGQETQYF
TGTGCCAGCAGCTTGGGGGGACAGGGGCAAGAGACCCAGTACTTC
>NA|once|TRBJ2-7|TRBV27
CAAKRQVSSYEQYF
TGTGCGGCGAAACGACAGGTCAGCTCCTACGAGCAGTACTTC
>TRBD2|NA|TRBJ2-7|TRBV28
CASSFGGFSYEQYF
TGTGCCAGCAGTTTCGGGGGGTTCTCCTACGAGCAGTACTTC
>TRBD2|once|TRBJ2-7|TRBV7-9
CASRKLAGAYEQYF
TGTGCCAGCAGAAAACTAGCGGGGGCCTACGAGCAGTACTTC
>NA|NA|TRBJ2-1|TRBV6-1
CASRGDITYNEQFF
TGTGCCAGCAGGGGGGACATTACATACAATGAGCAGTTCTTC
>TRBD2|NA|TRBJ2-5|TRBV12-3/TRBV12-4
CASSSGGWETQYF
TGTGCCAGCAGTTCGGGGGGGTGGGAGACCCAGTACTTC
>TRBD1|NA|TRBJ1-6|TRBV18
CASSPTGTNSPLHF
TGTGCCAGCTCACCGACAGGGACTAATTCACCCCTCCACTTT
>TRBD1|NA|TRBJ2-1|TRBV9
CASSVDGRGRTEQFF
TGTGCCAGCAGCGTAGATGGCAGGGGGCGCACTGAGCAGTTCTTC
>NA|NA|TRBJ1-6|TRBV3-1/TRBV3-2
CASSHDQGYNSPLHF
TGTGCCAGCAGCCACGACCAGGGGTATAATTCACCCCTCCACTTT
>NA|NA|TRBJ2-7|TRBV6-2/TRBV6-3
CASSYVSPYFASSYEQYF
TGTGCCAGCAGTTACGTATCTCCCTATTTCGCAAGCTCCTACGAGCAGTACTTC
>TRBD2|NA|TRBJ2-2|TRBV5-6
CASSFGGRNTGELFF
TGTGCCAGCAGCTTTGGCGGGAGAAACACCGGGGAGCTGTTTTTT
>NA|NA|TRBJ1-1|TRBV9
CASSVRQGRFANTEAFF
TGTGCCAGCAGCGTTCGCCAGGGTCGTTTCGCTAACACTGAAGCTTTCTTT
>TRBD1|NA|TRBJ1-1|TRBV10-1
CASSADRAMNTEAFF
TGCGCCAGCAGTGCGGACAGGGCTATGAACACTGAAGCTTTCTTT
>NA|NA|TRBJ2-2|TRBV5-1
CASSDQPSGTGELFF
TGCGCCAGCAGCGATCAGCCGTCGGGTACCGGGGAGCTGTTTTTT
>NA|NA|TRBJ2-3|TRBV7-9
CASSLQGLGTDTQYF
TGTGCCAGCAGCTTACAGGGCCTCGGCACAGATACGCAGTATTTT
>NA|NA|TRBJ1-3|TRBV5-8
CASSLASSLGALSSGNTIYF
TGTGCCAGCAGCTTGGCCTCTTCTCTAGGGGCCCTCAGCTCTGGAAACACCATATATTTT
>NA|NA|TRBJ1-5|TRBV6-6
CASSYSPGYQPQHF
TGTGCCAGCAGTTACTCGCCAGGATATCAGCCCCAGCATTTT
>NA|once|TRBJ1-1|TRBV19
CASSIGAGEAFF
TGTGCCAGTAGTATTGGAGCAGGGGAAGCTTTCTTT
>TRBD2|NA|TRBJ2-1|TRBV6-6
CASSHGGTRLYNEQFF
TGTGCCAGCAGTCACGGGGGGACCCGCCTCTACAATGAGCAGTTCTTC
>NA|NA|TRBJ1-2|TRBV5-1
CASSLHERGYGYTF
TGCGCCAGCAGCTTGCACGAAAGGGGCTATGGCTACACCTTC
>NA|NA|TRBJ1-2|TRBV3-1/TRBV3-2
CASSQRGGYGYTF
TGTGCCAGCAGCCAACGGGGAGGGTATGGCTACACCTTC
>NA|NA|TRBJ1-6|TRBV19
CASSSQRYSPLHF
TGTGCCAGTAGTTCCCAACGGTATTCACCCCTCCACTTT
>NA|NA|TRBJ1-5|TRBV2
CASSQTGTGNQPQHF
TGTGCCAGCAGTCAGACAGGCACGGGCAATCAGCCCCAGCATTTT
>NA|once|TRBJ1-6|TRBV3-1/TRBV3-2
CASSQDPGNSPLHF
TGTGCCAGCAGCCAAGATCCCGGTAATTCACCCCTCCACTTT
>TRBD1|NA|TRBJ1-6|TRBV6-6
CASSYGTGIPTLHF
TGTGCCAGCAGTTACGGGACAGGGATTCCCACCCTCCACTTT